A single sample gave rise to the 25 T cell receptor beta chains below, sequenced in a study of blood T cell repertoires in COVID-19. The assay was immunoSEQ multiplex PCR, and TCRdb's table has in-frame clones only and misses some. Of more than 85,000 clones listed, roughly 82% are singletons. Sequencing was done on a sample of peripheral blood. These receptors were obtained from a woman aged 55-70 years with acute or convalescent COVID-19.

CDR3 DNA: TGTGCCAGCCTTTGGTACGGGGGAAACACCGGGGAGCTGTTTTTT. Translation: CASLWYGGNTGELFF. The rearrangement uses TRBV6-1 and TRBJ2-2, with a tentative D call TRBD2 (6 bases). The ends were cut back, 8 bases at V and 2 bases at J, with 15 bases in the middle. Germline CDR1 reads MNHNS; CDR2 reads SASEGT. This CDR3 is built from 15 residues.

The gene calls are TRBV7-3 and TRBJ2-1; unclear D gene. V dropped 5 bases and J dropped 6 bases, with 14 bases sitting between them. This CDR3 has 14 amino acids. Germline V gene lookup returns CDR1 SGHTA and CDR2 FQGTGA. In DNA form, the CDR3 reads TGTGCCAGCAGCCCCGCGTACAACAGCAATGAGCAGTTCTTC. Translating gives CASSPAYNSNEQFF.

This clone was observed once. The J gene is TRBJ1-2, the V gene TRBV11-3; 7 bases are shared with TRBD1. The V and J ends lost 5 bases and 7 bases, in that order; junction bases with no gene match: 10. The CDR3 runs 14 residues. Germline V gene lookup returns CDR1 SGHNT and CDR2 YENEEA. The CDR3 reads CASSHRQGRGGYTF. The CDR3 DNA is TGTGCCAGCAGCCATAGACAGGGACGGGGTGGCTACACCTTC.

The chain has TRBV19 and TRBJ2-4; D possibly corresponds to TRBD2 (5 bases). Germline V gives CDR1 LNHDA, CDR2 SQIVND (reference sequence). The CDR3 loop spans 16 amino acids. Between the trimmed V and J ends, which lost 1 base and 3 bases, there was a span of 13 bases. CDR3 sequence (DNA): TGTGCCAGTAGTATAGGGGGAGAGGGTATCAAAAACATTCAGTACTTC. Its translation: CASSIGGEGIKNIQYF.

This clone came up many times. The gene calls are TRBV7-6 and TRBJ2-7; D possibly corresponds to TRBD2 (7 bases). Germline CDR1 and CDR2: SGHVS and FNYEAQ. Trimming removed 1 base from V and 6 bases from J, with 16 bases in between. This CDR3 is built from 15 residues. The DNA for the CDR3 is TGTGCCAGCAGCTTAGAGGGGGGGGCGCGAAGCGAGCAGTACTTC. This encodes CASSLEGGARSEQYF.

This clone was recorded once. The V gene is TRBV2, the J gene TRBJ1-6, with D possibly being TRBD1 (6 bases). Germline V lookup: CDR1 SNHLY, CDR2 FYNNEI. The CDR3 has 15 amino acids. V dropped 4 bases and J dropped 5 bases, with 12 bases sitting between them. For the CDR3, the DNA is TGTGCCAGCAGTGCCCGGGCAGGGGATAATTCACCCCTCCACTTT. It yields the protein CASSARAGDNSPLHF.

V and J are TRBV7-2 and TRBJ2-2; maybe TRBD2 (6 bases). V was pared by 0 bases and J by 5 bases, with 13 bases between. Germline CDR1 is SGHTA and CDR2 is FQGNSA. This CDR3 region has 16 residues. The CDR3 DNA sequence: TGTGCCAGCAGCTTAGCGGGGGGACTGCAGACCGGGGAGCTGTTTTTT. Its translation is CASSLAGGLQTGELFF. The full variable domain, completed using reference TRBV7-2 and TRBJ2-2, is GAGVSQSPSNKVTEKGKDVELRCDPISGHTALYWYRQSLGQGLEFLIYFQGNSAPDKSGLPSDRFSAERTGGSVSTLTIQRTQQEDSAVYLCASSLAGGLQTGELFFGEGSRLTVL.

The chain recombines TRBV3-1 (or the pseudogene TRBV3-2) with TRBJ1-3, with TRBD1 matching 7 bases. The germline V gene has CDR1 LGHDT and CDR2 YNNKEL (reference sequence). The J segment lost 4 bases and the V segment lost 0 bases, leaving 3 bases of the junction unmatched. The CDR3 consists of 15 residues. In DNA, the CDR3 is TGTGCCAGCAGCCAAGACAGGGGGGCGGGAAACACCATATATTTT. Encoded protein: CASSQDRGAGNTIYF.

The chain joins TRBV2 to TRBJ1-4; the match to TRBD1 covers 7 bases. V was pared by 5 bases and J by 7 bases, with 7 bases of the junction left unmatched. CDR3 length: 14 residues. Per germline, CDR1 SNHLY and CDR2 FYNNEI. CDR3 residues: CASSSDRVGEKLFF. CDR3 in DNA: TGTGCCAGCAGTTCTGACAGGGTTGGTGAAAAACTGTTTTTT.

CDR3 loop: CASLPGDQENGYTF. DNA of the CDR3: TGTGCCAGCTTACCGGGAGATCAGGAAAATGGCTACACCTTC. The rearrangement uses TRBV18 and TRBJ1-2; D is unclear. Germline V gene data show CDR1 as KGHSH and CDR2 as LQKENI. Trimming left V 7 bases short and J 6 bases short, with 18 bases between. This CDR3 contains 14 residues.

The chain joins TRBV28 to TRBJ1-1; weak D call: TRBD1 (6 bases). CDR3 size: 16 residues. Germline V gives CDR1 MDHEN, CDR2 SYDVKM. The germline V and J ends were trimmed by 2 bases and 5 bases, with 18 bases remaining between them. The CDR3 DNA reads TGTGCCAGCAGTTTAAATAGGGGTCAAGGGGGAACTGAAGCTTTCTTT. This gives the protein CASSLNRGQGGTEAFF.

The V gene is TRBV29-1, the J gene TRBJ2-1; TRBD2 is a possible D gene (6 bases). V was shortened by 6 bases and J by 6 bases, with 15 bases between the two germline ends. Germline V lookup: CDR1 SQVTM, CDR2 ANQGSEA. The CDR3 is 13 amino acids. CDR3 protein: CSVRVVGGNEQFF. The CDR3, as DNA: TGCAGCGTACGAGTCGTGGGGGGCAATGAGCAGTTCTTC.

This sequence joins TRBV5-1 and TRBJ2-3; TRBD2 matches 10 bases. J was trimmed by 5 bases and V by 4 bases; bases with no gene match: 7. The CDR3 loop spans 15 amino acids. The germline V gene has CDR1 SGHRS and CDR2 YFSETQ. CDR3 protein: CASSPGLAAGDTQYF. CDR3 DNA: TGCGCCAGCAGCCCAGGACTAGCGGCAGGAGATACGCAGTATTTT.

The rearrangement uses TRBV4-1 and TRBJ1-5; D unclear. The V and J ends lost 0 bases and 7 bases respectively, with 7 bases between them. The germline CDR1 and CDR2 sequences are MGHRA and YSYEKL. CDR3 length: 13 amino acids. CDR3 nucleotide sequence: TGCGCCAGCAGCCAAGAAACGGGGCAGCCCCAGCATTTT. Translating it yields CASSQETGQPQHF.

The table lists this clone with a few counts. Other DNA sequences in this sample translate to the same CDR3. The rearrangement joins TRBV18 to TRBJ1-2, with D tentatively TRBD1 (6 bases). This CDR3 has 13 amino acids. V was clipped by 2 bases and J by 3 bases, with 7 bases between them. CDR1 KGHSH and CDR2 LQKENI come from the germline V gene. The CDR3 region is CASSPEGDYGYTF. In nucleotides, the CDR3 is TGTGCCAGCTCACCAGAGGGGGACTATGGCTACACCTTC.

V usage is TRBV19 and J usage is TRBJ1-6; D is ambiguous. This CDR3 has 16 residues. Trimming stripped 5 bases from V and 0 bases from J, with 11 bases between. The germline gives CDR1 LNHDA, CDR2 SQIVND (reference sequence). CDR3 coding DNA: TGTGCCAGTAGTGGGGAGGAGGGCTCCTATAATTCACCCCTCCACTTT. It translates to CASSGEEGSYNSPLHF.

J is TRBJ2-5 and V is TRBV4-2; TRBD2 might be the D (6 bases). Germline loops: CDR1 LGHNA, CDR2 YNFKEQ. V was trimmed by 0 bases and J by 5 bases, leaving 13 bases between them. The CDR3 totals 15 residues. The CDR3 coding sequence is TGTGCCAGCAGCCAAGATCAAGCTGGGGGGGAGACCCAGTACTTC. Its translation: CASSQDQAGGETQYF.

V gene TRBV19 combines with J gene TRBJ1-6, with 9 positions matching TRBD1. J lost 9 bases, V lost 5 bases, and 5 bases had no gene match. CDR3 length equals 14 residues. CDR1 is LNHDA and CDR2 is SQIVND in the germline V gene (reference sequence). The CDR3 loop is CASSPGTGRSPLHF. The DNA of the CDR3 is TGTGCCAGTAGTCCCGGGACAGGGCGTTCACCCCTCCACTTT.

The V gene is TRBV29-1, the J gene TRBJ1-6; D gene unclear. V lost 5 bases, J lost 3 bases, and 11 bases lay in between. The CDR3 covers 14 residues. CDR1 is SQVTM and CDR2 is ANQGSEA in the germline V gene. CDR3 DNA sequence: TGCAGCGTTAAGACGGGGAACTATAATTCACCCCTCCACTTT. Its translation: CSVKTGNYNSPLHF.

This chain joins TRBV29-1 and TRBJ1-2, with unresolved D. Germline values: CDR1 SQVTM, CDR2 ANQGSEA. Trimming took 0 bases from V and 6 from J, leaving 11 bases between them. This CDR3 is 13 amino acids long. This CDR3 reads CSVEDEPIDGYTF. The CDR3 bases are TGCAGCGTTGAAGATGAACCAATAGATGGCTACACCTTC.

V gene TRBV4-3 combines with J gene TRBJ1-4, with D possibly matching TRBD1 (6 bases). This CDR3 has 17 amino acids. Germline CDR1 and CDR2: LGHNA and YSLEER. Trimming removed 1 base from V and 5 bases from J, with 17 bases in between. The CDR3 loop reads CASSQAYRTANNEKLFF. The CDR3 bases are TGCGCCAGCAGCCAAGCCTATAGGACAGCTAACAATGAAAAACTGTTTTTT.

The chain joins TRBV4-1 to TRBJ2-7; 9 nucleotides agree with TRBD1. After removal of 1 base from V and 4 bases from J, the junction contained 2 bases not matched to a gene. Germline CDR1 and CDR2: MGHRA and YSYEKL. CDR3 length equals 14 residues. The CDR3 coding sequence is TGCGCCAGCAGCCAAGTGGACAGGGGTTACGAGCAGTACTTC. It is translated as CASSQVDRGYEQYF.

This rearrangement joins TRBV18 to TRBJ1-1; 7 bases fit TRBD1. V dropped 6 bases and J dropped 2; count of bases not matched to a gene: 9. This CDR3 has 15 residues. Looked up from germline, CDR1 is KGHSH and CDR2 is LQKENI. CDR3 residues: CASSPDRESNTEAFF. CDR3 sequence (DNA): TGTGCCAGCTCCCCAGACAGGGAGTCAAACACTGAAGCTTTCTTT.

CDR3 DNA sequence: TGTGCCAGCAGTTCACTAGCGGGGAATTACCAAGAGACCCAGTACTTC. As protein: CASSSLAGNYQETQYF. This sequence joins TRBV28 and TRBJ2-5, with 10 bases identical to TRBD2. The V segment lost 4 bases and the J segment 0 bases; nucleotides outside the gene matches: 5. The CDR3 sequence is 16 residues long. Germline CDR1 MDHEN, CDR2 SYDVKM.

The gene calls are TRBV30 and TRBJ2-2, with 7 nucleotides matching TRBD2. CDR1 and CDR2 (germline): GTSNPN, SVGIG (reference sequence). The trim removed 3 bases at V and 4 bases at J, leaving 8 bases unmatched. This CDR3 has 15 amino acids. CDR3 sequence (DNA): TGTGCCTGGAGCCTCGGAGCGGGGCTCACCGGGGAGCTGTTTTTT. Translation gives CAWSLGAGLTGELFF.